Listed below are T cell receptor beta chains from one sample, sequenced in a study of T cells after posttransplantation cyclophosphamide. Using immunoSEQ multiplex PCR, the repertoire was profiled, and TCRdb retains in-frame clones only, with some absent. In the table there are tens of thousands of clones, roughly 84% of which are singletons. The sequencing input was PBMCs. The source is a young man with a blood cancer, CMV-positive, and with a related stem cell donor. The CDR3 runs from the conserved cysteine through the conserved F or W. The D gene is left open where the match is weak. Size is omitted from some rows. Given values are once, few, many or a class for expanded clones.

CDR3 length	V gene	D gene	J gene	clone size	CDR3 DNA	CDR3 protein
16	TRBV7-2	TRBD1	TRBJ2-1	once	TGTGCCAGCAGCTTTGGGACAGGCAATTCCTACAATGAGCAGTTCTTC	CASSFGTGNSYNEQFF
16	TRBV6-6	TRBD1	TRBJ2-7	.	TGTGCCAGCAGTTACTCGGCGACACAGGGGGCTAGCGAGCAGTACTTC	CASSYSATQGASEQYF
16	TRBV7-3	.	TRBJ2-3	.	TGTGCCAGCAGCTTTGCAGGAGGGCCTTGGGCAGATACGCAGTATTTT	CASSFAGGPWADTQYF
14	TRBV10-3	.	TRBJ1-5	.	TGTGCCATACAACAGGGTTTAGGCAATCAGCCCCAGCATTTT	CAIQQGLGNQPQHF
16	TRBV4-2	.	TRBJ1-5	.	TGTGCCAGCAGCCAAGGGCAGGGCCCTTCCGATCAGCCCCAGCATTTT	CASSQGQGPSDQPQHF
16	TRBV19	TRBD2	TRBJ2-2	.	TGTGCCAGTAGTATCCCAGCGGGAGTTGGCACCGGGGAGCTGTTTTTT	CASSIPAGVGTGELFF
15	TRBV6-5	.	TRBJ2-7	.	TGTGCCAGCAGTTATCCCGGCGCAGGTTATCACGAGCAGTACTTC	CASSYPGAGYHEQYF
15	TRBV11-3	TRBD1	TRBJ2-7	.	TGTGCCAGCAGCCGCCGGGGACAGGGGATTTACGAGCAGTACTTC	CASSRRGQGIYEQYF
13	TRBV5-4	TRBD1	TRBJ1-2	once	TGTGCCAGCAGCTATCAGGGGGCCGTAGGCTACACCTTC	CASSYQGAVGYTF
14	TRBV9	.	TRBJ2-1	.	TGTGCCAGCAGCTCAGGGTACACCCACAATGAGCAGTTCTTC	CASSSGYTHNEQFF
13	TRBV5-4	.	TRBJ1-1	.	TGTGCCAGCAGCTTAAGGAGGGACACTGAAGCTTTCTTT	CASSLRRDTEAFF
16	TRBV15	TRBD1	TRBJ2-7	.	TGTGCCACCAGCAGAGATAGGGACAGGGGGCGCGTCGAGCAGTACTTC	CATSRDRDRGRVEQYF
15	TRBV28	TRBD1	TRBJ2-7	.	TGTGCCAGCAGTTTATTAGGGACAGTGGCCTACGAGCAGTACTTC	CASSLLGTVAYEQYF
14	TRBV11-3	TRBD2	TRBJ2-7	.	TGTGCCAGCAGCTCCCTAGCGGACGAATACGAGCAGTACTTC	CASSSLADEYEQYF
13	TRBV5-4	.	TRBJ1-4	.	TGTGCCAGCACCCTCGGGCAGGGGGAAAAACTGTTTTTT	CASTLGQGEKLFF
15	TRBV6-5	.	TRBJ2-1	once	TGTGCCAGCAGTACAGAGGGCTACTCCTACAATGAGCAGTTCTTC	CASSTEGYSYNEQFF
15	TRBV9	TRBD2	TRBJ2-1	.	TGTGCCAGCAGCGTAGGCGGACTAGCATCGCATGAGCAGTTCTTC	CASSVGGLASHEQFF
14	TRBV7-8	.	TRBJ1-1	.	TGTGCCAGCAGCTTAGTATCCGGAGGGACTGAAGCTTTCTTT	CASSLVSGGTEAFF
14	TRBV11-2	.	TRBJ1-1	.	TGTGCCAGCAGCTTTCGTCCAGGAAACACTGAAGCTTTCTTT	CASSFRPGNTEAFF
15	TRBV9	TRBD2	TRBJ2-1	.	TGTGCCAGCAGCGTATCGCGGGAGTTCCCGCCCGGGCAGTTCTTC	CASSVSREFPPGQFF
17	TRBV5-6	.	TRBJ1-3	.	TGTGCCAGCAGCTTGGGCCCAGGGGCTCGCTCTGGAAACACCATATATTTT	CASSLGPGARSGNTIYF
14	TRBV5-1	.	TRBJ1-1	.	TGCGCCAGCAGCGCGGGAATGGGAGGCACTGAAGCTTTCTTT	CASSAGMGGTEAFF
15	TRBV27	TRBD1	TRBJ2-7	.	TGTGCCAGCAATTTCGTCGGACAGGGGACCTACGAGCAGTACTTC	CASNFVGQGTYEQYF
14	TRBV6-1	.	TRBJ1-5	few	TGTGCCAGCAGTGAAGCGACATGGGTTCAGCCCCAGCATTTT	CASSEATWVQPQHF
14	TRBV27	TRBD1	TRBJ2-7	few	TGTGCCAGCAGTTTCGGGACAGGGGTAGGTGAGCAGTACTTC	CASSFGTGVGEQYF
16	TRBV7-9	.	TRBJ2-7	.	TGTGCCAGCAGCTTGTCTAGTCGGTTCGCGGACTACGAGCAGTACTTC	CASSLSSRFADYEQYF
17	TRBV18	TRBD1	TRBJ1-2	.	TGTGCCAGCTCACCGATTATACAGGGGGCGCACGGTTATGGCTACACCTTC	CASSPIIQGAHGYGYTF
13	TRBV10-1	.	TRBJ1-4	.	TGCGCCACCTCAAAAGCACCTCATGAAAAACTGTTTTTT	CATSKAPHEKLFF
15	TRBV6-1	.	TRBJ1-3	.	TGTGCCAGCAGGCCAAGTCAGGGTTTAGGAAACACCATATATTTT	CASRPSQGLGNTIYF
16	TRBV4-1	TRBD2	TRBJ2-1	.	TGCGCCAGCAGCCAATCTAGCGGGAGCTCCTACAATGAGCAGTTCTTC	CASSQSSGSSYNEQFF
15	TRBV6-6	TRBD2	TRBJ2-1	.	TGTGCCAGCAGTCCCAGGACTAGCGGGAGGAATGAGCAGTTCTTC	CASSPRTSGRNEQFF
15	TRBV4-3	.	TRBJ2-3	.	TGCGCCAGCAGCCAAGATCTGAGGGTCACAGATACGCAGTATTTT	CASSQDLRVTDTQYF
14	TRBV30	.	TRBJ2-5	.	TGTGCCTGGAGTGACAATTTGAGGGCGGGGACCCAGTACTTC	CAWSDNLRAGTQYF
18	TRBV28	TRBD1	TRBJ1-2	.	TGTGCCAGCATGGCACCGGGACAGGGTAACTTCGGCGGGTATGGCTACACCTTC	CASMAPGQGNFGGYGYTF
12	TRBV28	.	TRBJ2-3	.	TGTGCCAGCAGCTCAGGAACCGATACGCAGTATTTT	CASSSGTDTQYF
14	TRBV5-6	TRBD2	TRBJ2-2	few	TGTGCCAGCAGTCGGACTAGCGGGACCGGGGAGCTGTTTTTT	CASSRTSGTGELFF
19	TRBV7-7	.	TRBJ1-1	.	TGTGCTAGCAGCTTAGGCGGCCCTCAACTCCGGGAGATGAACACTGAAGCTTTCTTT	CASSLGGPQLREMNTEAFF
15	TRBV6-5	.	TRBJ1-5	few	TGTGCCAGCAGCTTACTCGCCCAGGGAAATCAGCCCCAGCATTTT	CASSLLAQGNQPQHF
16	TRBV7-2	TRBD2	TRBJ2-5	.	TGTGCCAGCAGCTTAGGATTTGCAGCGGGAGTAGAGACCCAGTACTTC	CASSLGFAAGVETQYF
17	TRBV2	TRBD1	TRBJ1-1	.	TGTGCCAGCAATTGGGACAGGGCTGGACCCATGAACACTGAAGCTTTCTTT	CASNWDRAGPMNTEAFF
14	TRBV15	.	TRBJ2-7	.	TGTGCCACCAGCAGAGATCGTGCGGCCTACGAGCAGTACTTC	CATSRDRAAYEQYF
12	TRBV6-6	.	TRBJ2-5	.	TGTGCCAGCAGTTACACTAAAGAGACCCAGTACTTC	CASSYTKETQYF
13	TRBV7-9	TRBD2	TRBJ2-7	.	TGTGCCAGCAGCTTAAGGGAGGGCTACGAGCAGTACTTC	CASSLREGYEQYF
14	TRBV28	TRBD2	TRBJ2-7	.	TGTGCCAGCAGTTTGTCGCGGGAGCCCAACGAGCAGTACTTC	CASSLSREPNEQYF
13	TRBV29-1	TRBD1	TRBJ1-1	.	TGCAGCGTTGACGGGACAGTGAACACTGAAGCTTTCTTT	CSVDGTVNTEAFF
16	TRBV9	.	TRBJ2-1	.	TGTGCCAGCAGCGCAGCGCTAGCTGACCTACGCAATGAGCAGTTCTTC	CASSAALADLRNEQFF
16	TRBV28	.	TRBJ2-3	.	TGTGCCAGCAGTTTGAGGGCCCACGCTGCAACAGATACGCAGTATTTT	CASSLRAHAATDTQYF
14	TRBV19	TRBD1	TRBJ2-7	.	TGTGCCAGTACCTCCGGGACAGGGAGGAACGAGCAGTACTTC	CASTSGTGRNEQYF
14	TRBV10-3	.	TRBJ1-1	few	TGTGCCATCAGTGAGTATTCAGTGAACACTGAAGCTTTCTTT	CAISEYSVNTEAFF
13	TRBV13	.	TRBJ1-1	.	TGTGCCAGCAGCTTAGACAGGAACACTGAAGCTTTCTTT	CASSLDRNTEAFF
14	TRBV4-2	TRBD1	TRBJ1-2	.	TGTGCCAGCAGCCAGGGACAGGGCGGCTATGGCTACACCTTC	CASSQGQGGYGYTF
18	TRBV7-2	.	TRBJ1-2	.	TGTGCCAGCAGCTTAGAAGGGTACGACAGCTCAATCTCCTATGGCTACACCTTC	CASSLEGYDSSISYGYTF
12	TRBV29-1	.	TRBJ2-7	.	TGCAGCGTTGAAGTTCGCTCCTACGAGCAGTACTTC	CSVEVRSYEQYF